The present TCR beta chain was sequenced within a study of blood T cell repertoires in COVID-19. Study-wide context: The United States, Italy and Spain supplied acute and convalescent COVID-19 samples.

The table came from immunoSEQ multiplex PCR; TCRdb's copy has only in-frame clones and leaves some out. The sample includes 15,000 to 20,000 clones, 85% to 95% of them seen just once. Sequenced: peripheral blood. This clonotype was sampled from a human donor in a cohort sampled during active COVID-19.

CDR3 sequence: CASSVGAGGYAGELFF. In DNA form, the CDR3 reads TGTGCCAGCAGCGTAGGAGCGGGGGGGTACGCCGGGGAGCTGTTTTTT. The V call is TRBV9, the J call TRBJ2-2, with 10 bases matching TRBD2. Germline CDR1 reads SGDLS; CDR2 reads YYNGEE. CDR3 length: 16 amino acids. Losses at the gene ends were 0 bases for V and 6 bases for J; bases not matched to a gene: 5.